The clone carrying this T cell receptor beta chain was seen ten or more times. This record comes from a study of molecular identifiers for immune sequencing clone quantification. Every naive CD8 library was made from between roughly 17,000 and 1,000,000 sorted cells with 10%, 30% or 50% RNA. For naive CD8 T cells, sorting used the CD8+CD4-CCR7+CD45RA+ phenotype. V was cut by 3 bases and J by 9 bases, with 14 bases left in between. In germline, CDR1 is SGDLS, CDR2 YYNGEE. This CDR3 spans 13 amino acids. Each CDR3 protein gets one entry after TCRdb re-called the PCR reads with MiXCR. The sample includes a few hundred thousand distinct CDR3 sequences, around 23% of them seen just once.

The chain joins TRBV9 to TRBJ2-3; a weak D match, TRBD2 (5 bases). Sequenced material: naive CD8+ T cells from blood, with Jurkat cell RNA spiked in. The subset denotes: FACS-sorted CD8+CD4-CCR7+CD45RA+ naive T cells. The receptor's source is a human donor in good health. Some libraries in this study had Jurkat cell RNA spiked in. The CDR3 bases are TGTGCCAGCAGCGCCTGGACTCTACAAACGCAGTATTTT. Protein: CASSAWTLQTQYF.